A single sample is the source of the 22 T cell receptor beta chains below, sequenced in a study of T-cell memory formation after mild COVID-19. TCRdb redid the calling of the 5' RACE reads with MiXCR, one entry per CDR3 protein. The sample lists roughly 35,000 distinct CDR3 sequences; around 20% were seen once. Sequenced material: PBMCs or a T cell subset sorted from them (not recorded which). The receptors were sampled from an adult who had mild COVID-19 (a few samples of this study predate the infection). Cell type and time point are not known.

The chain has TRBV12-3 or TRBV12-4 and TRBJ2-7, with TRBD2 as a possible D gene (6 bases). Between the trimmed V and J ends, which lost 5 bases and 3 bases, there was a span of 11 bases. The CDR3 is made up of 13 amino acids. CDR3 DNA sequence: TGTGCCAGCAGTCTTACGGACTACTACGAGCAGTACTTC. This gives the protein CASSLTDYYEQYF.

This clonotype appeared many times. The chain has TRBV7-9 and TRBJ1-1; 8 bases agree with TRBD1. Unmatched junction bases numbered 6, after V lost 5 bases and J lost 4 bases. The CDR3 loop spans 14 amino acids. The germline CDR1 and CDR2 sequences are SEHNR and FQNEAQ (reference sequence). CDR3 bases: TGTGCCAGCAGCCCGGGACAGGTGGGCACTGAAGCTTTCTTT. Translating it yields CASSPGQVGTEAFF.

In nucleotides, the CDR3 is TGCAGCGTTGTCGAAGGTGCCTACGAGCAGTACTTC. Residues: CSVVEGAYEQYF. This chain links TRBV29-1 with TRBJ2-7; no definite D call. The germline V gene has CDR1 SQVTM and CDR2 ANQGSEA. The CDR3 covers 12 residues. Trimming removed 4 bases from V and 2 bases from J, with 9 bases in between.

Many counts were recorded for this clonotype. In DNA, the CDR3 is TGTGCCAGCAGTGAAAGAGCGGGGGGGCCGCGTTATGGCACAGATACGCAGTATTTT. It encodes CASSERAGGPRYGTDTQYF. The chain recombines TRBV7-3 with TRBJ2-3, with TRBD2 identical over 10 bases. Germline CDR1 SGHTA, CDR2 FQGTGA. J was trimmed by 1 base and V by 6 bases; bases with no gene match: 16. The CDR3 totals 19 residues.

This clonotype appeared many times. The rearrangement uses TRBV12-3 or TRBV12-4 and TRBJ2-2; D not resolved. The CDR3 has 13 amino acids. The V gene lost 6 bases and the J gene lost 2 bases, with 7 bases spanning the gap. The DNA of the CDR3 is TGTGCCAGCAGCCTCAGCAACACCGGGGAGCTGTTTTTT. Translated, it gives CASSLSNTGELFF.

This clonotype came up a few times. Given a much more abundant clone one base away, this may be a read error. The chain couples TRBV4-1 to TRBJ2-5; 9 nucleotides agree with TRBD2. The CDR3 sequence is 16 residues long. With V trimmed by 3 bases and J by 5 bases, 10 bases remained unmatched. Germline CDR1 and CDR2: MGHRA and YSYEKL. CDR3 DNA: TGCGCCAGCAGCCACGTGGGGGGACTAGCTGCGGAGACCCAGTACTTC. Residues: CASSHVGGLAAETQYF.

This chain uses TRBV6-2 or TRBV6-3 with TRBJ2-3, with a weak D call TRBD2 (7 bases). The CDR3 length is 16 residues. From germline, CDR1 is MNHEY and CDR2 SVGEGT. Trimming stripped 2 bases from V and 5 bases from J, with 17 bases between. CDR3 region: CASSYVRGAYLDTQYF. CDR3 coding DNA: TGTGCCAGCAGTTACGTCCGGGGGGCGTACCTAGATACGCAGTATTTT.

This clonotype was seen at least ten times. The CDR3 DNA sequence: TGTGCCAGCAAGCCCGGGACATCAAGGTCACCCCTCCACTTT. Amino acid sequence: CASKPGTSRSPLHF. This chain joins TRBV25-1 and TRBJ1-6; the D gene is possibly TRBD1 (6 bases). With 7 bases removed from V and 10 bases from J, the gap between germline ends came to 17 bases. CDR1 is MGHDK and CDR2 is SYGVNS in the germline V gene. The CDR3 runs to 14 residues. The whole variable domain, remainder taken from reference TRBV25-1 and TRBJ1-6, is EADIYQTPRYLVIGTGKKITLECSQTMGHDKMYWYQQDPGMELHLIHYSYGVNSTEKGDLSSESTVSRIRTEHFPLTLESARPSHTSQYLCASKPGTSRSPLHFGNGTRLTVT.

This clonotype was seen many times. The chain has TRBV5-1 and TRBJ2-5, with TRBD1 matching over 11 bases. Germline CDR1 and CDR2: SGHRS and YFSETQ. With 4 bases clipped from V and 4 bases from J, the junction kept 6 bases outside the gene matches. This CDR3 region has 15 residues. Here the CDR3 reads CASSPGQGAAETQYF. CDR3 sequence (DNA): TGCGCCAGCAGCCCAGGACAGGGGGCTGCAGAGACCCAGTACTTC.

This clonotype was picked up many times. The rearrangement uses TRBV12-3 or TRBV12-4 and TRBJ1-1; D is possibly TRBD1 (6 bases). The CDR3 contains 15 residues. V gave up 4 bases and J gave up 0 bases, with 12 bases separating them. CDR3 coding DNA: TGTGCCAGCAGTTGGGGGGGCAGGGTGAACACTGAAGCTTTCTTT. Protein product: CASSWGGRVNTEAFF.

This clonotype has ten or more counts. The CDR3 DNA reads as TGTGCCACCAGTCTAGGACAGGGAGGCTACAATGAGCAGTTCTTC. Translated: CATSLGQGGYNEQFF. This chain links TRBV24-1 with TRBJ2-1, with 8 bases aligning to TRBD1. The CDR3 is made up of 15 amino acids. V was clipped by 6 bases and J by 3 bases; unmatched bases: 6. Germline V CDR1 and CDR2: KGHDR, SFDVKD.

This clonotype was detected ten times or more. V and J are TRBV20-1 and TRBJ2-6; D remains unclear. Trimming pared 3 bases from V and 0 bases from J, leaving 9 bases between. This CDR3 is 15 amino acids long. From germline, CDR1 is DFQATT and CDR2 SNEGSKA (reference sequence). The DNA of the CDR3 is TGCAGTGCTAGTGAGAGATTCTCTGGGGCCAACGTCCTGACTTTC. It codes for CSASERFSGANVLTF.

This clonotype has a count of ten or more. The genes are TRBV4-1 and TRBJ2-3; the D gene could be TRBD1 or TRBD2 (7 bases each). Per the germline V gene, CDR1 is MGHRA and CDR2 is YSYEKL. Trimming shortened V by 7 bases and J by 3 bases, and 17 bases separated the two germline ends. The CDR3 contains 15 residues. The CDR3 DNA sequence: TGCGCCAGCAAGTCAGGGGGGACTATTACAGATACGCAGTATTTT. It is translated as CASKSGGTITDTQYF.

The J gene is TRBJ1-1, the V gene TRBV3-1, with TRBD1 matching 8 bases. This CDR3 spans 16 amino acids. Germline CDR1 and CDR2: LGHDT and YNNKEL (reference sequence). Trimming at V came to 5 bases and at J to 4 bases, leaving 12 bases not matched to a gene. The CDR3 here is CASSLRTGNRGTEAFF. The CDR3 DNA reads TGTGCCAGCAGCTTACGGACAGGGAATAGGGGCACTGAAGCTTTCTTT.

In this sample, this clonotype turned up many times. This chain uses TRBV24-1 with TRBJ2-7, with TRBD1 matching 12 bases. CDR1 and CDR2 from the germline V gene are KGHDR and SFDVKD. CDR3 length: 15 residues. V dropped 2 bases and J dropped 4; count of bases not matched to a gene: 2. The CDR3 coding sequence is TGTGCCACCAGTGATTCGGGACAGGGGGCTTACGAGCAGTACTTC. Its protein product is CATSDSGQGAYEQYF.

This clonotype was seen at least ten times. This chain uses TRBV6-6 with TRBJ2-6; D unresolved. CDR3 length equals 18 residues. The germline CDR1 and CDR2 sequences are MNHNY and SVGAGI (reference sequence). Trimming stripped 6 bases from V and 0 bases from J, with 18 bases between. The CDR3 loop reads CASSHVVQLSSGANVLTF. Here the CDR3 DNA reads TGTGCCAGCAGCCACGTCGTACAGCTCAGCTCTGGGGCCAACGTCCTGACTTTC.

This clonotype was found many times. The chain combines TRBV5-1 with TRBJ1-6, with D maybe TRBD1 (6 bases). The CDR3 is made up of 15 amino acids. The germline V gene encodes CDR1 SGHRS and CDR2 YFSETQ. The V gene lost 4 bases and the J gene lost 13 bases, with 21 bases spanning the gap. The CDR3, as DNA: TGCGCCAGCAGCGCACAGGGCGCCTCCTCGGGGCCCCTCCACTTT. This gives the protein CASSAQGASSGPLHF.

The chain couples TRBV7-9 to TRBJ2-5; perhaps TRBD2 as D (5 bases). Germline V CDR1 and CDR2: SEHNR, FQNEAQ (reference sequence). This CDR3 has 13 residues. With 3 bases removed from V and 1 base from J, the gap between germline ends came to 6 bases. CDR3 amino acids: CASSLSGQETQYF. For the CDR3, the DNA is TGTGCCAGCAGCTTGAGCGGCCAAGAGACCCAGTACTTC. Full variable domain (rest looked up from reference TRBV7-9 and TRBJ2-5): DTGVSQNPRHKITKRGQNVTFRCDPISEHNRLYWYRQTLGQGPEFLTYFQNEAQLEKSRLLSDRFSAERPKGSFSTLEIQRTEQGDSAMYLCASSLSGQETQYFGPGTRLLVL.

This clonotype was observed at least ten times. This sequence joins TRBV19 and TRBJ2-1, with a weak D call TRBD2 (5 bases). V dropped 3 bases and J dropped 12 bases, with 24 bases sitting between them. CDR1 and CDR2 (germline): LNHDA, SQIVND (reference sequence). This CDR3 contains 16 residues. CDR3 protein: CASSIGMRLLGEGQFF. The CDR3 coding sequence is TGTGCCAGTAGTATTGGTATGAGGCTATTGGGAGAGGGGCAGTTCTTC.

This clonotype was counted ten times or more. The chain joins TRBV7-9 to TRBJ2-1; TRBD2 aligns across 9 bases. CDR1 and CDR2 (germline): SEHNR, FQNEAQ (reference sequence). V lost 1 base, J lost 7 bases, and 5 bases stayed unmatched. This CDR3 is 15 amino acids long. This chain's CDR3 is CASSLGGGARNEQFF. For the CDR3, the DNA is TGTGCCAGCAGCTTAGGCGGGGGGGCCAGGAATGAGCAGTTCTTC. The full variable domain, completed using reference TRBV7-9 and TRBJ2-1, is DTGVSQNPRHKITKRGQNVTFRCDPISEHNRLYWYRQTLGQGPEFLTYFQNEAQLEKSRLLSDRFSAERPKGSFSTLEIQRTEQGDSAMYLCASSLGGGARNEQFFGPGTRLTVL.

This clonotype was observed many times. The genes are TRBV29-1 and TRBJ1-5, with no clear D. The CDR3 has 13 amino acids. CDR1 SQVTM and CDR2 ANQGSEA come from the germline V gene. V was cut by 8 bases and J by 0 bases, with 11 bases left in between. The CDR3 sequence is CSTQENSNQPQHF. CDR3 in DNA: TGCAGCACCCAGGAGAATAGCAATCAGCCCCAGCATTTT.

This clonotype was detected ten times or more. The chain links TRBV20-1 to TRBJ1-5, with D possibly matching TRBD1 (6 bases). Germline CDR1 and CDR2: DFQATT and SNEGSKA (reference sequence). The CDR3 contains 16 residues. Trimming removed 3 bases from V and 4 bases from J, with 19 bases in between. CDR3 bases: TGCAGTGCTAGGCCCTTTCAGGGGCAAAGAAATCAGCCCCAGCATTTT. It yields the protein CSARPFQGQRNQPQHF.